Following are 9 T cell receptor beta chains from one sample sequenced in a study of T-cell memory formation after mild COVID-19. Each CDR3 protein gets one entry after TCRdb re-called the 5' RACE reads with MiXCR. The repertoire holds about 150,000 distinct CDR3 sequences, roughly 28% seen once, with approximately 12% in the top ten. Sequencing used PBMCs or a T cell subset sorted from them (not recorded which). The receptors were gathered from an adult woman who had mild COVID-19 (a few samples of this study predate the infection). Cell type and time point are not known.

This rearrangement joins TRBV7-2 to TRBJ1-5; D uncertain. V was clipped by 1 base and J by 4 bases, with 11 bases between them. Looked up from germline, CDR1 is SGHTA and CDR2 is FQGNSA. This CDR3 contains 15 residues. The chain's CDR3 is CASSLEGGRNQPQHF. The CDR3 DNA follows: TGTGCCAGCAGCTTAGAGGGCGGCCGTAATCAGCCCCAGCATTTT.

This chain links TRBV9 with TRBJ2-1; D possibly corresponds to TRBD2 (6 bases). Germline loops: CDR1 SGDLS, CDR2 YYNGEE. V was clipped by 4 bases and J by 4 bases, with 15 bases between them. The CDR3 is 15 residues long. The CDR3 DNA reads as TGTGCCAGCAGCTCAATAGCGGACCCTTACAATGAGCAGTTCTTC. Its protein is CASSSIADPYNEQFF. Using reference TRBV9 and TRBJ2-1 for the parts outside the CDR3, the full variable domain is DSGVTQTPKHLITATGQRVTLRCSPRSGDLSVYWYQQSLDQGLQFLIQYYNGEERAKGNILERFSAQQFPDLHSELNLSSLELGDSALYFCASSSIADPYNEQFFGPGTRLTVL.

CDR3 protein: CSDRTEWYGYTF. The CDR3 nucleotides are TGCAGTGATCGGACAGAGTGGTATGGCTACACCTTC. J is TRBJ1-2 and V is TRBV20-1; perhaps TRBD1 as D (6 bases). Germline assignment: CDR1 DFQATT and CDR2 SNEGSKA (reference sequence). V dropped 7 bases and J dropped 5 bases, with 14 bases sitting between them. This CDR3 has 12 amino acids.

The chain carries TRBV10-3 and TRBJ1-5; D gene ambiguous. The CDR3 has 14 residues. CDR1 and CDR2 (germline): ENHRY, SYGVKD. V lost 6 bases and J lost 7, with 16 bases in between. The CDR3 bases are TGTGCCATCAGAGCCACCGGGCTCCAGCAGCCCCAGCATTTT. Translated, it gives CAIRATGLQQPQHF.

The chain joins TRBV6-5 to TRBJ1-1, with D perhaps matching TRBD1 (6 bases). The V gene lost 7 bases and the J gene lost 4 bases, with 19 bases spanning the gap. The length of the CDR3 is 15 residues. CDR1 is MNHEY and CDR2 is SVGAGI in the germline V gene. The DNA of the CDR3 is TGTGCCAGCACCCACTCCGGGGGCCCGAGCACTGAAGCTTTCTTT. Protein product: CASTHSGGPSTEAFF.

The J gene is TRBJ1-2, the V gene TRBV6-2 or TRBV6-3; the D gene is possibly TRBD1 (6 bases). V was trimmed by 6 bases and J by 8 bases, leaving 13 bases between them. CDR3 length: 12 amino acids. Germline CDR1 and CDR2: MNHEY and SVGEGT. The CDR3 region has the DNA TGTGCCAGCAGCCACGCGGGGGCCGGCTACACCTTC. Amino acids: CASSHAGAGYTF.

This clonotype has more than one count but fewer than ten. This chain uses TRBV30 with TRBJ1-5; D unresolved. This CDR3 region has 15 residues. Trimming took off 2 bases at V and 4 bases at J, with 15 bases between the two ends. Germline values: CDR1 GTSNPN, CDR2 SVGIG (reference sequence). The DNA of the CDR3 is TGTGCCTGGAGTAGGACTGTGGGGTCGAATCAGCCCCAGCATTTT. Residues: CAWSRTVGSNQPQHF.

In its sample, this clonotype was seen a few times. The chain joins TRBV7-9 to TRBJ2-1; no clear D gene. This CDR3 spans 13 amino acids. Germline CDR1 is SEHNR and CDR2 is FQNEAQ (reference sequence). V was trimmed by 6 bases and J by 6 bases, leaving 12 bases between them. CDR3 loop: CASSFPGLNEQFF. The CDR3 DNA sequence: TGTGCCAGCAGTTTTCCGGGCCTCAATGAGCAGTTCTTC.

This clonotype occurred a few times. V and J are TRBV20-1 and TRBJ1-1; D is ambiguous. With 5 bases removed from V and 4 bases from J, the gap between germline ends came to 20 bases. The CDR3 extends over 15 amino acids. Germline CDR1 reads DFQATT; CDR2 reads SNEGSKA (reference sequence). CDR3 sequence (DNA): TGCAGTGCTCGCACTTATGGCTGGATGGGCACTGAAGCTTTCTTT. Translation: CSARTYGWMGTEAFF.